This is a list of T cell receptor beta chains from one sample in a study of blood T cell repertoires in COVID-19. Measured with immunoSEQ multiplex PCR; TCRdb has only the in-frame clones, and not every one. The sample carries 130,000 to 150,000 clones, 84% recorded once. Sequenced material: peripheral blood. Receptors were obtained from a human donor in a cohort sampled during active COVID-19. CDR3s include the opening cysteine and the closing phenylalanine or tryptophan. The D gene is left open where the match is weak. A clone size is listed for some rows: how often the clone was seen (once, few, many), or a class if it is expanded.

.	TRBV5-6	TRBJ1-2	.	CASSLQKRASYTF	TGTGCCAGCAGCTTGCAGAAGCGGGCCTCTTACACCTTC
.	TRBV7-9	TRBJ1-3	.	CASSLAAFSGNTIYF	TGTGCCAGCAGCTTAGCGGCCTTCTCTGGAAACACCATATATTTT
.	TRBV3-1/TRBV3-2	TRBJ1-5	.	CASSQDDDSVQHF	TGTGCCAGCAGCCAAGACGACGACAGTGTCCAGCATTTT
TRBD1	TRBV18	TRBJ1-2	.	CASSPEGQGRYGYTF	TGTGCCAGCTCACCAGAAGGACAGGGCCGCTATGGCTACACCTTC
.	TRBV12-3/TRBV12-4	TRBJ2-7	.	CASSLNGGYEQYF	TGTGCCAGCAGTTTAAACGGGGGCTACGAGCAGTACTTC
.	TRBV2	TRBJ2-7	.	CASREVGRNYEQYF	TGTGCCAGCAGAGAGGTCGGCAGAAACTACGAGCAGTACTTC
.	TRBV12-3/TRBV12-4	TRBJ1-2	.	CASNGPGDGYTF	TGTGCCAGCAATGGGCCCGGCGATGGCTACACCTTC
.	TRBV6-5	TRBJ2-7	.	CATRTEISYEQYF	TGTGCCACCCGGACAGAGATCTCCTACGAGCAGTACTTC
TRBD1	TRBV18	TRBJ1-2	once	CASQLTGTAVGGYTF	TGTGCCAGCCAACTTACCGGGACAGCTGTCGGAGGCTACACCTTC
.	TRBV5-4	TRBJ2-2	.	CASSPGRSNTGELFF	TGTGCCAGCAGCCCAGGTCGGTCGAACACCGGGGAGCTGTTTTTT
TRBD1	TRBV27	TRBJ1-3	.	CASGRYTGAQTGNTIYF	TGTGCCAGTGGGCGATACACAGGGGCCCAGACTGGAAACACCATATATTTT
.	TRBV10-3	TRBJ2-4	.	CAISESLGQGWGKNIQYF	TGTGCCATCAGTGAGTCCCTTGGGCAGGGTTGGGGCAAAAACATTCAGTACTTC
.	TRBV5-4	TRBJ1-1	.	CASRLDRRDTEAFF	TGTGCCAGCAGACTGGACAGAAGAGACACTGAAGCTTTCTTT
TRBD1	TRBV6-6	TRBJ1-1	.	CASHTPGGFDAFF	TGTGCCAGTCATACGCCAGGGGGCTTTGATGCTTTCTTT
.	TRBV5-1	TRBJ2-7	.	CASSRTDGEQYF	TGCGCCAGCAGCAGGACAGACGGCGAGCAGTACTTC
.	TRBV2	TRBJ2-7	.	CASRLQGHEQYF	TGTGCCAGCAGGCTACAGGGCCACGAGCAGTACTTC
TRBD2	TRBV3-1/TRBV3-2	TRBJ2-2	.	CASSHRAGVRTGELFF	TGTGCCAGCAGCCATCGGGCGGGGGTGCGGACCGGGGAGCTGTTTTTT